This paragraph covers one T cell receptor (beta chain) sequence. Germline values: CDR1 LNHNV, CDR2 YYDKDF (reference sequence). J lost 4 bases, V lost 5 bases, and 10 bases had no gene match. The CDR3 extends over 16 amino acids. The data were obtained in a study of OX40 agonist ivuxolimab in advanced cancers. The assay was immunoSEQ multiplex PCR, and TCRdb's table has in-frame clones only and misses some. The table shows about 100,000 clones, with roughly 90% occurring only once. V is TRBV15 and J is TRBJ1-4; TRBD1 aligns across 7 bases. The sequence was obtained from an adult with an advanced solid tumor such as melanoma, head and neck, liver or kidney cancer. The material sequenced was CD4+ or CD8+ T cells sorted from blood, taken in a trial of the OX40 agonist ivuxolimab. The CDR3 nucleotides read TGTGCCACCAGCGGGCGGACAGGTGAAAATAATGAAAAACTGTTTTTT. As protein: CATSGRTGENNEKLFF. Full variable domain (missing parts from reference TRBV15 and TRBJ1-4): DAMVIQNPRYQVTQFGKPVTLSCSQTLNHNVMYWYQQKSSQAPKLLFHYYDKDFNNEADTPDNFQSRRPNTSFCFLDIRSPGLGDTAMYLCATSGRTGENNEKLFFGSGTQLSVL.